One sample yielded the 9 T cell receptor beta chains listed below, sequenced in a study of T cell repertoires in cytomegalovirus infection (dated by TCRdb to between 2018 and 2020). Data came from an Illumina HiSeq 1500. TCRdb passed the public sequencing reads through fastp at Q25 and MiXCR, retaining productive beta sequences. Each entry merges the rows of one CDR3 protein and shows their most common DNA and genes. This sample comprises about 490,000 distinct CDR3 sequences, about 11% of them detected only once. The ten largest clones represent roughly a tenth of the sample. The material sequenced was PBMCs. These receptors all come from a human donor in good health (CMV status not recorded). Some clones in this sample may be carry-over from other donors' samples.

This clonotype was seen a few times. The V gene is TRBV12-3 or TRBV12-4, the J gene TRBJ1-1; 8 nucleotides align to TRBD1. The J segment lost 11 bases and the V segment lost 10 bases, leaving 9 bases of the junction unmatched. This CDR3 region has 11 residues. CDR3 nucleotides: TGTGCCACGAGACAGGGGATGGTGGCTTTCTTT. Translated, it gives CATRQGMVAFF.

In the case of this clonotype: At one end the junction does not follow the germline gene, possibly because of a read error. The chain has TRBV7-7 and TRBJ2-2; perhaps TRBD1 as D (5 bases). This CDR3 region has 18 residues. The germline CDR1 and CDR2 sequences are SSHAT and FNYEAQ (reference sequence). CDR3 nucleotide sequence: TGTGCTAGCAGTTCGGCGGCGACGAGGACAACGAACACCGGGGAGCTGTTTTTT. Amino acid sequence: CASSSAATRTTNTGELFF.

This clonotype showed up just a few times. The chain uses TRBV29-1 and TRBJ2-2; TRBD1 agrees at 7 bases. The CDR3 covers 16 residues. CDR1 is SQVTM, CDR2 ANQGSEA, per germline. V dropped 6 bases and J dropped 1; count of bases not matched to a gene: 11. In nucleotides, the CDR3 is TGCAGCGTCCCAAATACAGGGGTCGGGAACACCGGGGAGCTGTTTTTT. This translates into CSVPNTGVGNTGELFF.

V usage is TRBV4-1 and J usage is TRBJ1-1, with 10 nucleotides matching TRBD1. V lost 3 bases, J lost 7 bases, and 8 bases stayed unmatched. The CDR3 contains 15 residues. Per germline, CDR1 MGHRA and CDR2 YSYEKL. The CDR3: CASSQADRGQDEAFF. For the CDR3, the DNA is TGCGCCAGCAGCCAGGCAGACAGGGGGCAGGATGAAGCTTTCTTT.

This clonotype was seen at least ten times. As DNA, the CDR3 is TGTGCCAGCAGCCACAGGACAGGGGGCCACGAGCAGTACTTC. Translation gives CASSHRTGGHEQYF. The chain uses TRBV14 and TRBJ2-7; TRBD1 matches at 11 bases. Germline V gene lookup returns CDR1 SGHDN and CDR2 FVKESK. J gave up 5 bases and V 3 bases, and 3 bases lay outside the gene matches. CDR3 length: 14 amino acids.

This clonotype was seen repeatedly, ten times or more. CDR3 sequence reads: CASSQNRDRGLTGELFF. CDR3 sequence (DNA): TGTGCCAGCAGCCAAAACCGGGACAGGGGGCTCACCGGGGAGCTGTTTTTT. The V gene is TRBV14, the J gene TRBJ2-2; 12 bases agree with TRBD1. The CDR3 loop spans 17 amino acids. V dropped 2 bases and J dropped 4; count of bases not matched to a gene: 5. Germline V CDR1 and CDR2: SGHDN, FVKESK.

This clonotype occurred many times. This sequence joins TRBV12-3 or TRBV12-4 and TRBJ1-2; D perhaps matches TRBD1 (6 bases). The germline V and J ends were trimmed by 7 bases and 4 bases, with 16 bases remaining between them. This CDR3 is built from 14 residues. The CDR3 protein is CASTQDSLGYGYTF. The CDR3 bases are TGTGCCAGCACCCAGGACAGCCTGGGCTATGGCTACACCTTC.

The chain employs TRBV30 and TRBJ2-3; possibly TRBD2 for D (6 bases). V shed 0 bases and J shed 6 bases, with 7 bases lying between them. The CDR3 totals 12 residues. In germline, CDR1 is GTSNPN, CDR2 SVGIG (reference sequence). The CDR3 nucleotides read TGTGCCTGGAGTGTACGGGGGGATACGCAGTATTTT. It codes for CAWSVRGDTQYF.

This clonotype has ten or more counts. The chain carries TRBV7-6 and TRBJ1-6; D remains ambiguous. Trimming took off 2 bases at V and 9 bases at J, with 11 bases between the two ends. The CDR3 covers 14 residues. Germline V gives CDR1 SGHVS, CDR2 FNYEAQ. The CDR3 sequence is CASSLISAGSPLHF. The CDR3 coding sequence is TGTGCCAGCAGCTTAATTTCGGCGGGTTCACCCCTCCACTTT. Supplemented by reference TRBV7-6 and TRBJ1-6, the full variable domain reads GAGVSQSPRYKVTKRGQDVALRCDPISGHVSLYWYRQALGQGPEFLTYFNYEAQQDKSGLPNDRFSAERPEGSISTLTIQRTEQRDSAMYRCASSLISAGSPLHFGNGTRLTVT.